Shown below are 31 T cell receptor beta chains from a single sample sequenced in a study of molecular identifiers for immune sequencing clone quantification. TCRdb recomputed calls from the PCR reads with MiXCR, one row per CDR3 protein. Altogether approximately 680,000 distinct CDR3 sequences are present, 25% being singletons, with the ten largest covering 0.7% to 0.95%. Sequencing was done on a sample of naive CD8+ T cells from blood, with Jurkat cell RNA spiked in. Sample subset: FACS-sorted CD8+CD4-CCR7+CD45RA+ naive T cells. Source of these receptors: a human donor in good health. Some libraries in this study had Jurkat cell RNA spiked in.

Note on this clonotype: At one end the junction does not follow the germline gene, possibly because of a read error. The chain recombines TRBV5-3 with TRBJ2-3; TRBD1 is a possible D gene (6 bases). The closer fit of TRBJ1-5 to the DNA end suggests the J call may be wrong. TRBV5-3 is an open reading frame, and its role is uncertain. The CDR3 has 13 residues. The CDR3 here is CASSLGDTDTQHF. The CDR3 coding sequence is TGTGCCAGCAGCTTGGGGGACACAGATACGCAGCATTTT.

With regard to this clonotype: A much larger clone lies one base from this, so it may be a read error. The chain carries TRBV19 and TRBJ2-7; 7 positions agree with TRBD2. V was clipped by 11 bases and J by 4 bases; unmatched bases: 14. The CDR3 contains 14 residues. Germline V gene lookup returns CDR1 LNHDA and CDR2 SQIVND (reference sequence). The CDR3 reads CAGTPAGVGYEQYF. Here the CDR3 DNA reads TGTGCCGGTACCCCGGCGGGAGTGGGTTACGAGCAGTACTTC.

With regard to this clonotype: At one of its ends the junction is not consistent with the germline gene, which may arise from a read error. The rearrangement links TRBV18 to TRBJ2-3; 10 bases align to TRBD2. The CDR3 spans 16 residues. CDR1 is KGHSH, CDR2 LQKENI, per germline. The CDR3, as DNA: TGTGCCAGCTCACCACGGCTAGCGGGAGTCACAGATACGCGGTATTTT. As protein: CASSPRLAGVTDTRYF. The variable domain in full, completed from reference TRBV18 and TRBJ2-3, reads NAGVMQNPRHLVRRRGQEARLRCSPMKGHSHVYWYRQLPEEGLKFMVYLQKENIIDESGMPKERFSAEFPKEGPSILRIQQVVRGDSAAYFCASSPRLAGVTDTRYFGPGTRLTVL.

There are many counts of this clonotype. The gene calls are TRBV3-1 and TRBJ2-4, with D possibly being TRBD2 (5 bases). The CDR3 runs 17 residues. The germline gives CDR1 LGHDT, CDR2 YNNKEL (reference sequence). Trimming pared 3 bases from V and 0 bases from J, leaving 15 bases between. CDR3 sequence reads: CASSHGVTTLAKNIQYF. The CDR3 nucleotides read TGTGCCAGCAGCCACGGGGTCACAACCCTAGCCAAAAACATTCAGTACTTC.

The V gene is TRBV2, the J gene TRBJ1-2, with TRBD1 matching over 7 bases. Germline lookup yields CDR1 SNHLY and CDR2 FYNNEI. This CDR3 is 14 amino acids long. V gave up 6 bases and J gave up 6 bases; unmatched junction bases: 10. The CDR3 sequence: CASRDTGVGNGYTF. The CDR3, as DNA: TGTGCCAGCAGGGATACAGGGGTTGGGAATGGCTACACCTTC.

This clonotype has just a few counts. The rearrangement links TRBV20-1 to TRBJ2-1; D is possibly TRBD1 or TRBD2 (5 bases each). This CDR3 has 17 residues. V lost 1 base and J 5 bases, leaving 21 bases between the germline ends. Germline V gene lookup returns CDR1 DFQATT and CDR2 SNEGSKA (reference sequence). The CDR3 DNA sequence: TGCAGTGCTAGAGCCGCCGGGACGCCATTTATCCACAATGAGCAGTTCTTC. Translation: CSARAAGTPFIHNEQFF.

This clonotype was picked up many times. J is TRBJ2-4 and V is TRBV7-2; D remains unclear. Germline values: CDR1 SGHTA, CDR2 FQGNSA. This CDR3 contains 18 residues. V lost 1 base and J 0 bases, leaving 16 bases between the germline ends. Here the CDR3 reads CASSLVLSGTLAKNIQYF. Written as DNA, the CDR3 is TGTGCCAGCAGCTTAGTTTTGTCGGGCACTTTAGCCAAAAACATTCAGTACTTC.

This clonotype was detected ten times or more. This sequence joins TRBV29-1 and TRBJ2-3; D is ambiguous. CDR3 length: 13 amino acids. Trimming cost V 4 bases and J 0 bases, with 8 bases left between them. Germline V gene data show CDR1 as SQVTM and CDR2 as ANQGSEA. The CDR3 protein is CSVGEASTDTQYF. CDR3 sequence (DNA): TGCAGCGTTGGCGAGGCAAGCACAGATACGCAGTATTTT.

The chain recombines TRBV28 with TRBJ2-1; D tentatively reads TRBD1 or TRBD2 (5 bases each). The CDR3 runs to 15 residues. Germline V lookup: CDR1 MDHEN, CDR2 SYDVKM. Deletions cut 3 bases from V and 8 bases from J, with 17 bases between. This chain's CDR3 is CASSFRGRVAHEQFF. DNA of the CDR3: TGTGCCAGCAGTTTTCGGGGCAGGGTGGCCCATGAGCAGTTCTTC.

Concerning this clonotype: A much larger clonotype is one base distant, so this may be a read error. The chain couples TRBV6-2 or TRBV6-3 to TRBJ1-5; D uncertain. Germline-derived CDR1 and CDR2 are MNHEY and SVGEGT. The CDR3 length is 16 residues. CDR3 DNA sequence: TGTGCCAGCAGTTTTTGGGAGGACTATAGCAATCTGCCCCAGCATTTT. Encoded protein: CASSFWEDYSNLPQHF.

The chain couples TRBV21-1 to TRBJ1-4. TRBV21-1 is designated a pseudogene. The CDR3 contains 14 residues. The CDR3 nucleotides are TGTGCCAGCAGCAAGGGAATACGGGATGAAAAACTGTTTTTT. Its translation: CASSKGIRDEKLFF.

The chain links TRBV5-6 to TRBJ2-1; no firm D call. The CDR3 runs 14 residues. The V gene lost 4 bases and the J gene lost 8 bases, with 16 bases spanning the gap. Germline-derived CDR1 and CDR2 are SGHDT and YYEEEE. The CDR3 loop reads CASSLSRPRHEQFF. The CDR3 DNA sequence: TGTGCCAGCAGCCTCTCGCGGCCCCGCCATGAGCAGTTCTTC. Looking up the rest from reference TRBV5-6 and TRBJ2-1 gives the full variable domain: DAGVTQSPTHLIKTRGQQVTLRCSPKSGHDTVSWYQQALGQGPQFIFQYYEEEERQRGNFPDRFSGHQFPNYSSELNVNALLLGDSALYLCASSLSRPRHEQFFGPGTRLTVL.

As for this clonotype: One junction end disagrees with the germline gene, perhaps due to a read error. V is TRBV20-1 and J is TRBJ2-7; 7 bases are shared with TRBD1. The CDR3 contains 14 residues. In germline, CDR1 is DFQATT, CDR2 SNEGSKA (reference sequence). Here the CDR3 reads CSASVTGVWYEQCF. CDR3 sequence (DNA): TGCAGTGCTAGTGTAACAGGGGTTTGGTACGAGCAGTGCTTC.

The sample holds many counts of this clonotype. The rearrangement joins TRBV10-3 to TRBJ2-3; 8 bases align to TRBD2. The CDR3 is made up of 15 amino acids. CDR1 is ENHRY, CDR2 SYGVKD, per germline. V was pared by 0 bases and J by 5 bases, with 4 bases of the junction left unmatched. This chain's CDR3 is CAISESSGTIDTQYF. The CDR3 DNA is TGTGCCATCAGTGAGTCTAGCGGGACGATAGATACGCAGTATTTT.

Comment on this clonotype: A much larger clone differs from this one at a single base, so this may be a read error. J is TRBJ2-7 and V is TRBV3-1, with D possibly TRBD1 on 5 matching bases. Germline V gene data show CDR1 as LGHDT and CDR2 as YNNKEL (reference sequence). Trimming stripped 4 bases from V and 2 bases from J, with 12 bases between. This CDR3 spans 14 amino acids. CDR3 DNA sequence: TGTGCCAGCAGCCCACCTGACAGTGCCTACGAGCAGTACTTC. Residues: CASSPPDSAYEQYF.

Worth noting for this clonotype: Just one base apart from a much larger clone, this may be a read error. This rearrangement joins TRBV5-6 to TRBJ1-1, with D unclear. CDR3 length: 14 amino acids. Per the germline V gene, CDR1 is SGHDT and CDR2 is YYEEEE. CDR3 residues: CTSSYDRRNTEAFF. CDR3 sequence (DNA): TGTACCAGCAGCTACGACCGAAGGAACACTGAAGCTTTCTTT.

This clonotype showed up just a few times. The chain carries TRBV27 and TRBJ1-1, with no clear D. CDR1 and CDR2 (germline): MNHEY, SMNVEV (reference sequence). Trimming shortened V by 3 bases and J by 5 bases, and 10 bases separated the two germline ends. The CDR3 is made up of 13 amino acids. The CDR3 loop is CASSFGYMTEAFF. As DNA, the CDR3 is TGTGCCAGCAGTTTCGGGTATATGACTGAAGCTTTCTTT.

V usage is TRBV15 and J usage is TRBJ2-7, with TRBD2 matching over 14 bases. CDR3 size: 16 residues. Germline values: CDR1 LNHNV, CDR2 YYDKDF (reference sequence). V shed 1 base and J 6 bases; nucleotides not matched to a gene: 5. CDR3 sequence (DNA): TGTGCCACCAGCAGAGGGTGGGGGACTAGCGGGAGCGAGCAGTACTTC. Protein product: CATSRGWGTSGSEQYF.

Concerning this clonotype: One junction end disagrees with the germline gene, perhaps due to a read error. V is TRBV5-3 and J is TRBJ2-2, with D possibly TRBD1 on 5 matching bases. TRBV5-3 has ORF status, its function being uncertain. The CDR3 contains 14 residues. CDR3 region: CASSLGLVTGELFF. In nucleotides, the CDR3 is TGTGCCAGCAGCTTGGGGCTAGTCACCGGGGAGCTGTTTTTT.

J is TRBJ2-2 and V is TRBV10-1, with D possibly being TRBD2 (5 bases). The germline V and J ends were trimmed by 0 bases and 4 bases, with 15 bases remaining between them. From germline, CDR1 is WNHNN and CDR2 SYGVQD (reference sequence). The CDR3 covers 17 residues. The CDR3: CASSESCATRGTGELFF. The CDR3 nucleotides read TGCGCCAGCAGTGAGTCGTGCGCAACCCGGGGCACCGGGGAGCTGTTTTTT.

Remarks on this clonotype: Its ends do not fully match the called genes, so a read error is possible. This chain links TRBV5-6 with TRBJ2-5; D unclear. This CDR3 contains 14 residues. Germline lookup yields CDR1 SGHDT and CDR2 YYEEEE. The CDR3 DNA sequence: TGTGCCTGCAGCTTTCAAACGGGTCGTATGACCCAGTACTTC. Protein: CACSFQTGRMTQYF.

The chain is built from TRBV4-1 and TRBJ1-6; D might be TRBD1 (6 bases). This CDR3 comprises 17 residues. V was clipped by 2 bases and J by 11 bases, with 22 bases between them. Germline CDR1 is MGHRA and CDR2 is YSYEKL. In nucleotides, the CDR3 is TGCGCCAGCAGCCAACTGTGGACAGAGGGAATAAGGACACCCCTCCACTTT. Protein: CASSQLWTEGIRTPLHF.

The rearrangement uses TRBV20-1 and TRBJ2-3; either TRBD1 or TRBD2 may fit D (5 bases each). The CDR3 consists of 13 residues. Trimming removed 7 bases from V and 1 base from J, with 12 bases in between. Germline lookup yields CDR1 DFQATT and CDR2 SNEGSKA (reference sequence). CDR3 bases: TGCAGTGGTGGGGGATGGGGCACAGATACGCAGTATTTT. Protein: CSGGGWGTDTQYF.

About this clonotype: This clone may be a read error of a much larger clone one base away. As the CDR3 is not closed by the conserved phenylalanine or tryptophan, this likely results from a read error. This chain connects TRBV29-1 to TRBJ2-7, with D possibly being TRBD1 or TRBD2 (5 bases each). The CDR3 is 13 residues long. Per the germline V gene, CDR1 is SQVTM and CDR2 is ANQGSEA. The ends were cut back, 6 bases at V and 0 bases at J, with 12 bases in the middle. CDR3 sequence reads: CSVGTRSSYEQYL. The CDR3 nucleotides are TGCAGCGTCGGGACCCGGAGCTCCTACGAGCAGTACCTC.

This clonotype was seen more than once but under ten times. V usage is TRBV13 and J usage is TRBJ2-5; D tentatively reads TRBD1 or TRBD2 (5 bases each). Germline V gene sequence: CDR1 PRHDT, CDR2 FYEKMQ (reference sequence). V was clipped by 2 bases and J by 2 bases, with 15 bases between them. CDR3 size: 16 residues. The CDR3 nucleotides read TGTGCCAGCAGCTTATTGGGGGAGAGGCGGCAAGAGACCCAGTACTTC. This translates into CASSLLGERRQETQYF.

This clonotype was seen a few times. J is TRBJ2-3 and V is TRBV4-1; no clear D. Germline CDR1 is MGHRA and CDR2 is YSYEKL. The V end was cut by 5 bases, the J end by 2 bases, with 8 bases between. This CDR3 spans 13 amino acids. The CDR3 DNA reads TGCGCCAGCAGCGGCTACTTCACAGATACGCAGTATTTT. Its translation: CASSGYFTDTQYF.

This clonotype was found a few times. This chain joins TRBV24-1 and TRBJ2-1; 10 nucleotides agree with TRBD2. The germline V gene has CDR1 KGHDR and CDR2 SFDVKD. The ends lost 1 base at V and 0 bases at J; junction bases unmatched: 5. This CDR3 is built from 18 residues. Here the CDR3 DNA reads TGTGCCACCAGTGATTTTACTAGCGGGACAATCTCCTACAATGAGCAGTTCTTC. Its translation: CATSDFTSGTISYNEQFF.

This clonotype was detected ten times or more. The rearrangement joins TRBV5-8 to TRBJ2-7; the match to TRBD1 covers 9 bases. This CDR3 has 15 residues. V lost 0 bases, J lost 3 bases, and 4 bases stayed unmatched. Looked up from germline, CDR1 is SGHTS and CDR2 is YDEGEE. CDR3 DNA sequence: TGTGCCAGCAGCTTGGTATCGGACAGGGGCTACGAGCAGTACTTC. Its translation is CASSLVSDRGYEQYF.

In its sample, this clonotype was seen a few times. The chain is built from TRBV19 and TRBJ1-1; D possibly corresponds to TRBD1 (5 bases). Germline V lookup: CDR1 LNHDA, CDR2 SQIVND (reference sequence). Trimming took off 2 bases at V and 1 base at J, with 17 bases between the two ends. The CDR3 contains 17 residues. The CDR3 nucleotides read TGTGCCAGTAGTATACTGGGAAGGGGCCACCAGAACACTGAAGCTTTCTTT. Its translation is CASSILGRGHQNTEAFF. Based on the CDR3 plus reference TRBV19 and TRBJ1-1, the full variable domain is DGGITQSPKYLFRKEGQNVTLSCEQNLNHDAMYWYRQDPGQGLRLIYYSQIVNDFQKGDIAEGYSVSREKKESFPLTVTSAQKNPTAFYLCASSILGRGHQNTEAFFGQGTRLTVV.

This clonotype came up many times. This sequence joins TRBV4-1 and TRBJ1-1; the D gene is possibly TRBD1 (5 bases). Trimming shortened V by 0 bases and J by 4 bases, and 9 bases separated the two germline ends. CDR3 length: 14 residues. Germline V gene sequence: CDR1 MGHRA, CDR2 YSYEKL. The CDR3 region is CASSQEGRGTEAFF. The CDR3 region has the DNA TGCGCCAGCAGCCAAGAGGGAAGGGGCACTGAAGCTTTCTTT.

This clonotype has at least ten counts. This chain joins TRBV5-1 and TRBJ2-3; no firm D call. Germline V gives CDR1 SGHRS, CDR2 YFSETQ. The CDR3 totals 14 residues. The V end lost 4 bases, the J end lost 0 bases, and 9 bases lay between the germline ends. The CDR3 spells CASSPWPSTDTQYF. CDR3 DNA: TGCGCCAGCAGCCCGTGGCCGAGCACAGATACGCAGTATTTT. Full variable domain (outside the CDR3, taken from reference TRBV5-1 and TRBJ2-3): KAGVTQTPRYLIKTRGQQVTLSCSPISGHRSVSWYQQTPGQGLQFLFEYFSETQRNKGNFPGRFSGRQFSNSRSEMNVSTLELGDSALYLCASSPWPSTDTQYFGPGTRLTVL.